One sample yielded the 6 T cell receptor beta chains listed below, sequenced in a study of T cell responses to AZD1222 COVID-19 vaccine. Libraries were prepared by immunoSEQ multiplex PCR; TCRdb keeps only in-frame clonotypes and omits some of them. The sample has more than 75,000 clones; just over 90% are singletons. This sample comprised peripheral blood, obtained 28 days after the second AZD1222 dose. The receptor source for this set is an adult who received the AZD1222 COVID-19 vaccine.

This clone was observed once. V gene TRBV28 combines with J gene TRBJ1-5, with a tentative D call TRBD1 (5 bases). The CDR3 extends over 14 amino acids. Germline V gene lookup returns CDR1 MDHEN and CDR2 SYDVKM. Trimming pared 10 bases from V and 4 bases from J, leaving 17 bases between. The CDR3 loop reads CAIGGTDPNQPQHF. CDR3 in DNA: TGTGCCATCGGGGGGACGGATCCTAATCAGCCCCAGCATTTT.

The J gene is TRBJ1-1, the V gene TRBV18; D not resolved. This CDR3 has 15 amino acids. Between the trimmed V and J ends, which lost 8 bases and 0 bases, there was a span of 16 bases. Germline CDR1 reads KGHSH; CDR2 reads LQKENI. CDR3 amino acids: CASHPSVGMNTEAFF. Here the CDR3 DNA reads TGTGCCAGCCACCCGTCGGTCGGAATGAACACTGAAGCTTTCTTT. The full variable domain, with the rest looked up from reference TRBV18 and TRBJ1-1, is NAGVMQNPRHLVRRRGQEARLRCSPMKGHSHVYWYRQLPEEGLKFMVYLQKENIIDESGMPKERFSAEFPKEGPSILRIQQVVRGDSAAYFCASHPSVGMNTEAFFGQGTRLTVV.

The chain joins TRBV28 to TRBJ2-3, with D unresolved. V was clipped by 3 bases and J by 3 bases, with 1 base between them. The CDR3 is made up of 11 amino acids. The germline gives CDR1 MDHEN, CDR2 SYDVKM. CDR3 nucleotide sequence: TGTGCCAGCAGTTTGACAGATACGCAGTATTTT. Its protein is CASSLTDTQYF.

The DNA of the CDR3 is TGTGCCAGCTCAACTACAGTTTCCTCCACAGATACGCAGTATTTT. Translating gives CASSTTVSSTDTQYF. The chain combines TRBV18 with TRBJ2-3; D not resolved. The germline gives CDR1 KGHSH, CDR2 LQKENI. There are 15 residues in the CDR3. V lost 5 bases to trimming and J lost 2 bases, with 14 bases between them.

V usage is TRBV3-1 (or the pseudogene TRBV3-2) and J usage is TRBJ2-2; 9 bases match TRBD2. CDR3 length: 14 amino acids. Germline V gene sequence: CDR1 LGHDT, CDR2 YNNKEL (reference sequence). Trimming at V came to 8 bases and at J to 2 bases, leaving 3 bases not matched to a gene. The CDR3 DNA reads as TGTGCCAGCTTAGCGGGGGTCAACACCGGGGAGCTGTTTTTT. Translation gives CASLAGVNTGELFF.

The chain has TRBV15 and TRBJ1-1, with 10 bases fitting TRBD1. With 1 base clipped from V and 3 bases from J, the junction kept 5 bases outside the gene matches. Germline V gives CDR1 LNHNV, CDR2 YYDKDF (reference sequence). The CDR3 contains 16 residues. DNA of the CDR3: TGTGCCACCAGCAGAGGACAGGGGGCTAGGCACACTGAAGCTTTCTTT. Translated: CATSRGQGARHTEAFF.